These 26 T cell receptor beta chains came from one sample sequenced in a study of cytomegalovirus exposure and HLA in healthy donors. The PCR contained 60 Vbeta and 13 Jbeta primers. Assay used: immunoSEQ multiplex PCR; TCRdb lists only in-frame clones, some missing. Here the sample spans about 160,000 clones, about four fifths being singletons. The material sequenced was PBMCs. The origin of the receptors is a girl aged 5-17 years in good health and CMV-seropositive.

This clone was detected a few times. This chain uses TRBV28 with TRBJ2-7; D call uncertain. Trimming took off 5 bases at V and 6 bases at J, with 8 bases between the two ends. The CDR3 has 11 residues. Germline CDR1 reads MDHEN; CDR2 reads SYDVKM. The CDR3 sequence is CASSPLREQYF. CDR3 DNA: TGTGCCAGCAGTCCCCTACGCGAGCAGTACTTC. Based on the CDR3 plus reference TRBV28 and TRBJ2-7, the full variable domain is DVKVTQSSRYLVKRTGEKVFLECVQDMDHENMFWYRQDPGLGLRLIYFSYDVKMKEKGDIPEGYSVSREKKERFSLILESASTNQTSMYLCASSPLREQYFGPGTRLTVT.

This clone appeared a single time. The chain carries TRBV9 and TRBJ2-5; D unresolved. V lost 0 bases and J lost 3, with 9 bases in between. The CDR3 has 14 amino acids. Germline-derived CDR1 and CDR2 are SGDLS and YYNGEE. CDR3 residues: CASSVGSGEETQYF. CDR3 sequence (DNA): TGTGCCAGCAGCGTAGGGTCGGGTGAAGAGACCCAGTACTTC.

V and J are TRBV28 and TRBJ1-2, with TRBD1 as a possible D gene (5 bases). Per the germline V gene, CDR1 is MDHEN and CDR2 is SYDVKM. V was pared by 6 bases and J by 4 bases, with 9 bases between. This CDR3 region has 12 residues. In DNA, the CDR3 is TGTGCCAGCAGCCCGACAGTCTATGGCTACACCTTC. It translates to CASSPTVYGYTF.

This chain uses TRBV7-2 with TRBJ2-5, with TRBD2 identical over 7 bases. The CDR3 is made up of 15 amino acids. Germline V lookup: CDR1 SGHTA, CDR2 FQGNSA. Unmatched junction bases numbered 6, after V lost 0 bases and J lost 5 bases. For the CDR3, the DNA is TGTGCCAGCAGCTTAGCGGTTGGGGGAGGGGAGACCCAGTACTTC. Its protein is CASSLAVGGGETQYF.

This rearrangement joins TRBV14 to TRBJ1-5, with no clear D. There are 14 residues in the CDR3. V gave up 4 bases and J gave up 0 bases, with 7 bases separating them. Germline V gene lookup returns CDR1 SGHDN and CDR2 FVKESK. CDR3 sequence: CASSPSHSNQPQHF. The CDR3 DNA follows: TGTGCCAGCAGCCCTAGCCATAGCAATCAGCCCCAGCATTTT.

The chain is built from TRBV30 and TRBJ2-7; 8 bases fit TRBD2. The CDR3 loop spans 15 amino acids. The junction had 11 bases not matched to a gene; V was cut back by 5 bases and J by 2 bases. Germline V gives CDR1 GTSNPN, CDR2 SVGIG (reference sequence). For the CDR3, the DNA is TGTGCCTGGGGGGGGCGGGGGGCCGTCGCCTACGAGCAGTACTTC. Its protein is CAWGGRGAVAYEQYF.

The chain has TRBV7-6 and TRBJ2-2; TRBD2 matches at 11 bases. The CDR3 covers 17 residues. Looked up from germline, CDR1 is SGHVS and CDR2 is FNYEAQ. Trimming at V came to 1 base and at J to 3 bases, leaving 4 bases not matched to a gene. The CDR3 protein is CASSLGSGGDYTGELFF. The CDR3, as DNA: TGTGCCAGCAGCTTAGGTAGCGGGGGGGACTACACCGGGGAGCTGTTTTTT.

The chain combines TRBV28 with TRBJ2-5; 7 nucleotides match TRBD2. V lost 7 bases, J lost 1 base, and 6 bases stayed unmatched. CDR1 and CDR2 (germline): MDHEN, SYDVKM. The CDR3 length is 14 residues. CDR3 coding DNA: TGTGCCAGCAAGCTTACGGGGGGCCAAGAGACCCAGTACTTC. It translates to CASKLTGGQETQYF.

CDR3 region: CASSKASNEQFF. CDR3 nucleotides: TGTGCCAGTAGTAAAGCGAGCAATGAGCAGTTCTTC. The chain links TRBV19 to TRBJ2-1; no clear D gene. Germline-derived CDR1 and CDR2 are LNHDA and SQIVND (reference sequence). V was cut by 4 bases and J by 6 bases, with 7 bases left in between. The CDR3 covers 12 residues.

The sample holds one count of this clone. The gene calls are TRBV28 and TRBJ1-2; the match to TRBD1 covers 9 bases. The CDR3 covers 13 residues. In germline, CDR1 is MDHEN, CDR2 SYDVKM. The J segment lost 4 bases and the V segment lost 10 bases, leaving 7 bases of the junction unmatched. In DNA, the CDR3 is TGTGCCACAATACAGGGGGCGCCCTATGGCTACACCTTC. Protein sequence: CATIQGAPYGYTF.

This chain connects TRBV28 to TRBJ2-1, with D possibly being TRBD1 (5 bases). Trimming pared 5 bases from V and 6 bases from J, leaving 8 bases between. The CDR3 extends over 12 amino acids. CDR1 is MDHEN and CDR2 is SYDVKM in the germline V gene. CDR3 protein: CASSTGFNEQFF. The CDR3 DNA follows: TGTGCCAGCAGTACAGGTTTCAATGAGCAGTTCTTC.

The chain employs TRBV5-1 and TRBJ1-2; 12 bases match TRBD1. CDR3 length: 15 residues. Trimming took 4 bases from V and 5 from J; bases not matched to a gene: 6. Per the germline V gene, CDR1 is SGHRS and CDR2 is YFSETQ. Here the CDR3 DNA reads TGCGCCAGCAGCCAGGGACAGGGGGCAGAGTATGGCTACACCTTC. Encoded protein: CASSQGQGAEYGYTF.

In the case of this clone: Germline is not matched at one junction end, which may reflect a read error. The chain's CDR3 is CASSASGTGASYEQYF. As DNA, the CDR3 is TGTGCTAGCAGCGCCTCCGGGACAGGGGCTTCCTACGAGCAGTACTTC. The V call is TRBV7-7, the J call TRBJ2-7; 10 nucleotides match TRBD1. The CDR3 consists of 16 residues. Germline V gives CDR1 SSHAT, CDR2 FNYEAQ (reference sequence).

The chain has TRBV7-2 and TRBJ2-7; TRBD2 matches at 12 bases. Per the germline V gene, CDR1 is SGHTA and CDR2 is FQGNSA. CDR3 length: 19 residues. J lost 4 bases, V lost 1 base, and 14 bases had no gene match. The CDR3 sequence: CASSLVPLAGGRLGYEQYF. In DNA, the CDR3 is TGTGCCAGCAGCTTAGTACCCCTAGCGGGGGGGCGTTTAGGGTACGAGCAGTACTTC.

The DNA for the CDR3 is TGTGCCACCAAAACACCCGGGACTCTCTACGAGCAGTACTTC. This gives the protein CATKTPGTLYEQYF. This chain uses TRBV11-2 with TRBJ2-7; D perhaps matches TRBD2 (6 bases). The germline V gene has CDR1 SGHAT and CDR2 FQNNGV. V lost 10 bases, J lost 3 bases, and 19 bases lay in between. The CDR3 is 14 amino acids. Using reference TRBV11-2 and TRBJ2-7 for the parts outside the CDR3, the full variable domain is EAGVAQSPRYKIIEKRQSVAFWCNPISGHATLYWYQQILGQGPKLLIQFQNNGVVDDSQLPKDRFSAERLKGVDSTLKIQPAKLEDSAVYLCATKTPGTLYEQYFGPGTRLTVT.

This clone was observed once. V and J are TRBV5-6 and TRBJ1-2; no reliable D call. The V gene lost 1 base and the J gene lost 5 bases, with 9 bases spanning the gap. CDR3 size: 13 residues. Germline values: CDR1 SGHDT, CDR2 YYEEEE. The CDR3 spells CASSLFRGYGYTF. The CDR3 bases are TGTGCCAGCAGCTTGTTCCGCGGATATGGCTACACCTTC.

This chain connects TRBV9 to TRBJ2-1; 11 bases map to TRBD2. The V segment lost 4 bases and the J segment 8 bases; nucleotides outside the gene matches: 8. Germline CDR1 is SGDLS and CDR2 is YYNGEE. CDR3 size: 15 residues. CDR3 sequence (DNA): TGTGCCAGCAGCACGGGACTAGCGGTCCGAGATGAGCAGTTCTTC. Translation: CASSTGLAVRDEQFF.

V is TRBV9 and J is TRBJ1-5, with D possibly matching TRBD1 (6 bases). Trimming removed 4 bases from V and 6 bases from J, with 20 bases in between. The CDR3 is 16 residues long. CDR1 and CDR2 (germline): SGDLS, YYNGEE. The chain's CDR3 is CASSSIDPGEGQPQHF. DNA of the CDR3: TGTGCCAGCAGCTCTATTGACCCAGGGGAAGGTCAGCCCCAGCATTTT.

This clone was observed a few times. The CDR3 here is CASSPIGRLGGYEQYF. The DNA of the CDR3 is TGTGCCAGCAGCCCCATCGGGCGTTTAGGGGGCTACGAGCAGTACTTC. The chain links TRBV11-2 to TRBJ2-7; TRBD1 is a possible D gene (6 bases). Germline CDR1 and CDR2: SGHAT and FQNNGV. The germline V and J ends were trimmed by 5 bases and 3 bases, with 20 bases remaining between them. The CDR3 is 16 amino acids.

CDR3 protein: CASSFSDRVNEKLFF. In nucleotides, the CDR3 is TGTGCCAGCAGTTTCTCGGACAGGGTGAATGAAAAACTGTTTTTT. The chain links TRBV28 to TRBJ1-4; TRBD1 matches 8 bases. Germline trimming cut 3 bases from V and 5 bases from J; bases unmatched to any gene: 5. The length of the CDR3 is 15 residues. The germline V gene encodes CDR1 MDHEN and CDR2 SYDVKM.

The J gene is TRBJ1-1, the V gene TRBV6-5; TRBD1 matches 7 bases. This CDR3 spans 13 amino acids. From germline, CDR1 is MNHEY and CDR2 SVGAGI. The junction had 5 bases not matched to a gene; V was cut back by 8 bases and J by 2 bases. The DNA for the CDR3 is TGTGCCAGCTTTAGGGGGCGTAACACTGAAGCTTTCTTT. Its protein product is CASFRGRNTEAFF.

The chain couples TRBV15 to TRBJ2-7; a possible D gene is TRBD1 (6 bases). Germline lookup yields CDR1 LNHNV and CDR2 YYDKDF (reference sequence). Deletions cut 0 bases from V and 3 bases from J, with 12 bases between. The CDR3 runs to 15 residues. The CDR3 DNA reads as TGTGCCACCAGCAGAGATAGTGGGACACACTACGAGCAGTACTTC. It yields the protein CATSRDSGTHYEQYF.

The chain's CDR3 is CATRGGRQETQYF. CDR3 DNA: TGTGCCACCCGAGGGGGTAGGCAAGAGACCCAGTACTTC. V usage is TRBV27 and J usage is TRBJ2-5, with D possibly being TRBD1 (6 bases). The germline V and J ends were trimmed by 10 bases and 2 bases, with 14 bases remaining between them. The V gene's germline CDR1 is MNHEY and CDR2 SMNVEV (reference sequence). CDR3 length: 13 amino acids.

This clone was observed a single time. In nucleotides, the CDR3 is TGTGCCAGCAGTCCCCTAGCCGGAGGGCGGCGGGACAATGAGCAGTTCTTC. It encodes CASSPLAGGRRDNEQFF. This rearrangement joins TRBV28 to TRBJ2-1; D might be TRBD2 (6 bases). Germline V gene lookup returns CDR1 MDHEN and CDR2 SYDVKM. CDR3 length: 17 residues. Trimming took 5 bases from V and 5 from J, leaving 22 bases between them.

The chain has TRBV6-6 and TRBJ1-3; D is undetermined. V gave up 6 bases and J gave up 1 base, with 16 bases separating them. This CDR3 spans 16 amino acids. Germline V gene sequence: CDR1 MNHNY, CDR2 SVGAGI (reference sequence). For the CDR3, the DNA is TGTGCCAGCAGACCGAGTGAGGGAAGGTCTGGAAACACCATATATTTT. This codes for CASRPSEGRSGNTIYF.

This clone has just one count. The chain employs TRBV21-1 and TRBJ2-2; no DNA check was done on the table's D call, TRBD1. TRBV21-1 is described as a pseudogene. CDR3 length: 17 amino acids. CDR3 protein: CASSKALAVTNTGELFF. The CDR3 DNA is TGTGCCAGCAGCAAAGCGCTGGCAGTTACGAACACCGGGGAGCTGTTTTTT.